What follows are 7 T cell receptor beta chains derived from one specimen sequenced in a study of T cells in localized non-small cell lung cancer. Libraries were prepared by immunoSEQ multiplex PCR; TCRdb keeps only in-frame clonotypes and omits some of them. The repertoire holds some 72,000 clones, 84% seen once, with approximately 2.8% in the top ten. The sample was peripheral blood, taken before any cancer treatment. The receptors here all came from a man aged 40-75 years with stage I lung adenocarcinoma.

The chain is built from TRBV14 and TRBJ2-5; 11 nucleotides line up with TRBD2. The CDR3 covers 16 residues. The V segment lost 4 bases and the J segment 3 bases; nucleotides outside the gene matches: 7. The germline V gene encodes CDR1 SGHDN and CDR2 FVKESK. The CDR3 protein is CASSRMAGLAEETQYF. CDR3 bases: TGTGCCAGCAGCCGAATGGCGGGACTAGCGGAAGAGACCCAGTACTTC. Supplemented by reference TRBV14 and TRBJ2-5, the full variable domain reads EAGVTQFPSHSVIEKGQTVTLRCDPISGHDNLYWYRRVMGKEIKFLLHFVKESKQDESGMPNNRFLAERTGGTYSTLKVQPAELEDSGVYFCASSRMAGLAEETQYFGPGTRLLVL.

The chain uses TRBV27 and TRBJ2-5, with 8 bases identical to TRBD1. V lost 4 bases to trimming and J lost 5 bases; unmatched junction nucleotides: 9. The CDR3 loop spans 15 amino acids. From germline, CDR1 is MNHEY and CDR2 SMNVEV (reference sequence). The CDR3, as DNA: TGTGCCAGCAGTTCTTGGGCAGGGGGCGGGGAGACCCAGTACTTC. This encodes CASSSWAGGGETQYF.

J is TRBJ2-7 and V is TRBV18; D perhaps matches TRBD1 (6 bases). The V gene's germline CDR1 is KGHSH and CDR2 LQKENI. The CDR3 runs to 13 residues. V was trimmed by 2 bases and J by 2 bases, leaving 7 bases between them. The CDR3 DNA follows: TGTGCCAGCTCACCAGGGGACACCTACGAGCAGTACTTC. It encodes CASSPGDTYEQYF.

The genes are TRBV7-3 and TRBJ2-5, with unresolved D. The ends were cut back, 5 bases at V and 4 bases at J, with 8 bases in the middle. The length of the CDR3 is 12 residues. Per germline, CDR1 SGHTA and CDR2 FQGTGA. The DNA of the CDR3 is TGTGCCAGCAGCGGGATAAGAGAGACCCAGTACTTC. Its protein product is CASSGIRETQYF.

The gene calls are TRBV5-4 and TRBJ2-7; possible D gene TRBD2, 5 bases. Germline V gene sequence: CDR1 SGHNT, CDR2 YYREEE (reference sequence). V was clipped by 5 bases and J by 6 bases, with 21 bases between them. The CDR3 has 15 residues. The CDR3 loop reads CASSPVVGLGSEQYF. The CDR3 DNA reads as TGTGCCAGCAGTCCTGTTGTAGGACTCGGGTCCGAGCAGTACTTC.

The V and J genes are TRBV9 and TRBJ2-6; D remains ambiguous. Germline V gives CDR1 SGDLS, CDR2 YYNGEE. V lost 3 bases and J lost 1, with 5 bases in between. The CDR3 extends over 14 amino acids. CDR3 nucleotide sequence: TGTGCCAGCAGCGCCTTGTCTGGGGCCAACGTCCTGACTTTC. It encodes CASSALSGANVLTF.

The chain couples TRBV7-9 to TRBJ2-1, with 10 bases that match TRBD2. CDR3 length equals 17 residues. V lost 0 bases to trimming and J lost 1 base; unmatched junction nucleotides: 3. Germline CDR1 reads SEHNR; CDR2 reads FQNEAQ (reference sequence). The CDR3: CASSLALAGGSYNEQFF. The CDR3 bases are TGTGCCAGCAGCTTAGCTTTAGCGGGGGGTTCCTACAATGAGCAGTTCTTC.